This TCR beta chain was retrieved from a study of blood T cell repertoires in COVID-19. Turning to the study itself: Researchers got acute and convalescent COVID-19 samples from the United States, Italy and Spain. The analysed material was cDNA or gDNA that came from T cells, B-cell-depleted T cells, or PBMCs.

Germline-derived CDR1 and CDR2 are GTSNPN and SVGIG (reference sequence). This CDR3 spans 13 amino acids. Trimming took 3 bases from V and 4 from J, leaving 12 bases between them. In the source study's methods: How many nucleated cells were present was estimated from reference gene primer amplification. Clones were read by immunoSEQ multiplex PCR, and TCRdb kept only the in-frame ones, dropping some. V and J calls and clone size follow that table, whereas D and trimming were derived from the DNA. The sample carries almost 15,000 clones, 85% to 90% recorded once. Sequenced material: peripheral blood. The gene calls are TRBV30 and TRBJ1-2; no clear D. The receptor's source is a woman in her 70s in a cohort sampled during active or convalescent COVID-19. In nucleotides, the CDR3 is TGTGCCTGGAGCAGGCAGGTGGGCTATGGCTACACCTTC. Its protein is CAWSRQVGYGYTF.